The rows below give T cell receptor beta chains drawn from one sample of a study of Ad26.COV2.S vaccination and SARS-CoV-2 variants. TCRdb's copy holds only in-frame clones and misses some; the assay was immunoSEQ multiplex PCR. The sample contains 400,000 or so clones, approximately 90% of which appear only once. The sample consisted of peripheral blood, taken in a trial of Ad26.COV2.S vaccine versus placebo. The receptors come from a person between 18 and 65 years old who received the Ad26.COV2.S COVID-19 vaccine or a placebo. The CDR3 runs from the conserved cysteine through the conserved F or W. Fields, in order: clone size, J gene, V gene, D gene, CDR3 protein, CDR3 DNA. D genes are given only for firm matches. Clone size is not always given. Where it is, it says once, few, many or a class for expanded clones.

- TRBJ1-1 TRBV12-3/TRBV12-4 - CASSRGPGGEAFF TGTGCCAGCAGCCGAGGCCCGGGGGGTGAAGCTTTCTTT
- TRBJ1-1 TRBV19 - CASSPGTSLNTEAFF TGTGCCAGTAGTCCCGGGACATCATTAAACACTGAAGCTTTCTTT
- TRBJ1-6 TRBV7-6 - CASSHTAGGSPLHF TGTGCCAGCAGCCATACCGCTGGGGGTTCACCCCTCCACTTT
- TRBJ1-2 TRBV6-5 TRBD1 CASRQDRGHYGYTF TGTGCCAGCAGACAAGACAGGGGGCACTATGGCTACACCTTC
- TRBJ1-1 TRBV11-2 - CASLFRWPTVGTEAFF TGTGCCAGCTTATTTAGGTGGCCGACGGTCGGCACTGAAGCTTTCTTT
- TRBJ2-2 TRBV6-5 TRBD1 CASSRTGAGGELFF TGTGCCAGCAGTAGAACAGGGGCGGGCGGGGAGCTGTTTTTT
- TRBJ2-6 TRBV7-9 TRBD2 CASSLVGGGAGANVLTF TGTGCCAGCAGCTTAGTTGGGGGAGGGGCTGGGGCCAACGTCCTGACTTTC
- TRBJ1-5 TRBV6-6 - CASSSGLYQPQHF TGTGCCAGCAGTTCGGGGTTATATCAGCCCCAGCATTTT
- TRBJ1-6 TRBV19 TRBD1 CASTRTGGNSPLHF TGTGCCAGTACAAGGACAGGGGGAAATTCACCCCTCCACTTT
- TRBJ1-4 TRBV5-1 - CASSPNLQGGGEKLFF TGCGCCAGCAGCCCTAATTTACAGGGAGGGGGTGAAAAACTGTTTTTT
- TRBJ1-5 TRBV6-1 - CASSENLQGRDQPQHF TGTGCCAGCAGTGAAAATCTGCAGGGAAGGGATCAGCCCCAGCATTTT
- TRBJ1-2 TRBV6-5 - CASSYSISDFRGYTF TGTGCCAGCAGTTACTCGATTTCCGACTTCCGAGGCTACACCTTC
once TRBJ2-1 TRBV2 - CASSVSENNEQFF TGTGCCAGCAGTGTTTCAGAAAACAATGAGCAGTTCTTC
- TRBJ1-1 TRBV19 - CASRVGALTATEAFF TGTGCCAGCCGGGTCGGGGCCCTCACAGCAACTGAAGCTTTCTTT
- TRBJ1-5 TRBV7-2 - CASSLAAGPKPQHF TGTGCCAGCAGCTTAGCGGCCGGGCCCAAGCCCCAGCATTTT
- TRBJ1-2 TRBV6-5 - CASSRGDSNYGYTF TGTGCCAGCAGTAGGGGGGATTCCAACTATGGCTACACCTTC
once TRBJ2-7 TRBV13 - CASSSDGAYEQYF TGTGCCAGCAGCTCCGATGGAGCCTACGAGCAGTACTTC
- TRBJ1-2 TRBV23-1 - CASSQSGLGRRHNSYGYTF TGCGCCAGCAGTCAATCAGGTCTCGGACGCCGACATAACAGCTATGGCTACACCTTC
once TRBJ2-1 TRBV6-5 - CASSTGTETGNEQFF TGTGCCAGCAGTACGGGCACAGAAACCGGCAATGAGCAGTTCTTC
- TRBJ2-7 TRBV7-9 - CASSSTSYEQYF TGTGCCAGCAGCTCAACAAGTTACGAGCAGTACTTC
- TRBJ2-7 TRBV7-2 TRBD2 CASSLVAKGGGGPKQYF TGTGCCAGCAGCTTAGTGGCTAAGGGCGGGGGGGGACCGAAGCAGTACTTC
once TRBJ2-7 TRBV10-2 - CASSGDSSYEQYF TGCGCCAGCAGTGGAGATAGCTCCTACGAGCAGTACTTC
- TRBJ2-5 TRBV6-5 - CASSIREDRVETQYF TGTGCCAGCAGTATACGGGAGGACAGGGTTGAGACCCAGTACTTC
- TRBJ2-2 TRBV12-5 - CASGLPPGELFF TGTGCTAGTGGTTTGCCGCCCGGGGAGCTGTTTTTT
- TRBJ2-3 TRBV25-1 TRBD2 CASSAHLAGGTDTQYF TGTGCCAGCAGTGCACACCTAGCGGGGGGGACAGATACGCAGTATTTT
- TRBJ2-2 TRBV30 - CAWSYGIETGELFF TGTGCCTGGAGCTATGGGATAGAAACCGGGGAGCTGTTTTTT
- TRBJ2-1 TRBV6-5 - CASSFSTRGEQFF TGTGCCAGCAGTTTTTCAACCAGGGGTGAGCAGTTCTTC
few TRBJ1-1 TRBV30 - CASHRQPNTEAFF TGTGCCTCGCACCGGCAGCCGAACACTGAAGCTTTCTTT
- TRBJ2-3 TRBV2 TRBD2 CASSGLVYNTQYF TGTGCCAGCTCGGGACTAGTTTATAATACGCAGTATTTT
once TRBJ1-1 TRBV13 - CASSLSGSRMNTEAFF TGTGCCAGCAGCTTATCAGGGAGCCGAATGAACACTGAAGCTTTCTTT
- TRBJ1-4 TRBV28 - CASSMPQGKLFF TGTGCCAGCTCGATGCCCCAAGGAAAACTGTTTTTT
once TRBJ2-2 TRBV30 - CAWSDELDTGELFF TGTGCCTGGAGCGACGAACTAGACACCGGGGAGCTGTTTTTT
- TRBJ1-5 TRBV6-5 - CASSRLWGSNQPQHF TGTGCCAGCAGCCGGCTATGGGGTAGCAATCAGCCCCAGCATTTT
- TRBJ1-5 TRBV2 - CASSEAPRTVDQPQHF TGTGCCAGCAGTGAAGCGCCCCGGACAGTTGATCAGCCCCAGCATTTT
- TRBJ1-2 TRBV4-1 - CASSKMEGYGYTF TGCGCCAGCAGCAAAATGGAGGGCTATGGCTACACCTTC
- TRBJ2-1 TRBV7-2 TRBD2 CASSWVLAVEEQFF TGTGCCAGCAGCTGGGTTCTAGCGGTGGAGGAGCAGTTCTTC
- TRBJ1-4 TRBV9 TRBD1 CASSKTGGEKLFF TGTGCCAGCAGCAAGACAGGGGGTGAAAAACTGTTTTTT
- TRBJ2-7 TRBV5-8 TRBD1 CASSPGGQGAYEQYF TGTGCCAGCAGCCCAGGGGGACAGGGGGCCTACGAGCAGTACTTC
- TRBJ1-4 TRBV7-2 - CASGAGGTTNEKLFF TGTGCCAGCGGGGCTGGCGGGACAACTAATGAAAAACTGTTTTTT
- TRBJ1-2 TRBV6-5 - CASSYLGNYGYTF TGTGCCAGCAGTTACCTGGGGAACTATGGCTACACCTTC
- TRBJ1-4 TRBV19 TRBD1 CASKDRGDEKLFF TGTGCCAGTAAGGACAGGGGTGATGAAAAACTGTTTTTT
- TRBJ1-1 TRBV6-5 - CASSYGGAGNTEAFF TGTGCCAGCAGTTACGGGGGGGCAGGGAACACTGAAGCTTTCTTT
- TRBJ1-1 TRBV6-1 - CASSEQGLNTEAFF TGTGCCAGCAGTGAACAGGGGTTGAACACTGAAGCTTTCTTT
- TRBJ1-2 TRBV20-1 - CSAGVYYGYTF TGCAGTGCTGGGGTTTACTATGGCTACACCTTC
- TRBJ2-1 TRBV13 TRBD2 CASSRSGPLYNEQFF TGTGCCAGCAGCCGTAGCGGGCCCCTCTACAATGAGCAGTTCTTC
- TRBJ2-1 TRBV27 TRBD2 CASSLVAGGPNSYNEQFF TGTGCCAGCAGTTTGGTAGCGGGGGGGCCCAACTCCTACAATGAGCAGTTCTTC
- TRBJ2-1 TRBV15 TRBD2 CATSRDPAGGFCEQFF TGTGCCACCAGCAGAGATCCAGCGGGGGGATTCTGTGAGCAGTTCTTC
- TRBJ1-1 TRBV27 - CASSLRLGLQAFF TGTGCCAGCAGTTTAAGGTTGGGACTGCAAGCTTTCTTT
- TRBJ2-3 TRBV4-1 - CASSQARTQYF TGCGCCAGCAGCCAAGCCAGGACGCAGTATTTT
- TRBJ1-3 TRBV7-2 - CATDDGGTGNTIYF TGTGCCACCGACGACGGGGGCACTGGAAACACCATATATTTT
- TRBJ1-1 TRBV5-1 TRBD1 CASSPDIGQGSSTEAFF TGCGCCAGCAGCCCGGACATTGGACAGGGCTCTAGCACTGAAGCTTTCTTT
- TRBJ1-5 TRBV3-1/TRBV3-2 - CASSQVSGNQPQHF TGTGCCAGCAGCCAAGTTTCGGGCAATCAGCCCCAGCATTTT
few TRBJ1-4 TRBV5-1 - CASSSGRATNEKLFF TGCGCCAGCAGCTCGGGACGAGCAACTAATGAAAAACTGTTTTTT
- TRBJ2-1 TRBV27 TRBD2 CASSSYSGGASYNEQFF TGTGCCAGCAGTTCATATAGCGGGGGGGCTTCCTACAATGAGCAGTTCTTC
- TRBJ2-7 TRBV2 TRBD1 CASNRGFGVDPYEQYF TGTGCCAGCAACAGGGGATTCGGAGTCGATCCCTACGAGCAGTACTTC